This is a list of T cell receptor beta chains from one sample in a study of CD8 T cells in ankylosing spondylitis. Each CDR3 protein gets one entry after TCRdb re-called the 5' RACE reads with MiXCR. Of approximately 250,000 distinct CDR3 sequences in the sample, roughly 8.2% are singletons; the top ten hold around 5.1%. The sequenced material came from blood, either unsorted or a sorted T cell fraction (not recorded which). The origin of the receptors is a female donor with ankylosing spondylitis or in good health (not recorded which). Both conserved end residues are part of each CDR3. A D gene is named only where the DNA matches it firmly. Some rows mark clone size as missing; the rest say once, few, many or name a class of expanded clone.

clone size | J gene | V gene | D gene | CDR3 protein | CDR3 DNA
NA | TRBJ1-2 | TRBV12-3/TRBV12-4 | TRBD1 | CASRPTGGRDGYTF | TGTGCCAGCCGGCCGACAGGGGGGAGGGATGGCTACACCTTC
NA | TRBJ2-5 | TRBV7-9 | TRBD1 | CASSSFLDRSRETQYF | TGTGCCAGCAGCTCCTTTTTGGACAGGTCGCGAGAGACCCAGTACTTC
many | TRBJ2-2 | TRBV5-5 | TRBD2 | CASSKLRLAPNTGELFF | TGTGCCAGCAGCAAACTCCGACTAGCCCCGAACACCGGGGAGCTGTTTTTT
many | TRBJ2-7 | TRBV5-1 | TRBD2 | CASSTSGGKVNEQYF | TGCGCCAGCAGCACCAGCGGGGGTAAAGTCAACGAGCAGTACTTC
NA | TRBJ2-7 | TRBV6-2/TRBV6-3 | NA | CVSSQPGLTYEQYF | TGTGTCAGCAGCCAACCGGGACTCACCTACGAGCAGTACTTC
many | TRBJ1-2 | TRBV30 | TRBD1 | CAWSVGQGAYGYTF | TGTGCCTGGAGTGTAGGGCAGGGGGCATACGGCTACACCTTC
NA | TRBJ2-2 | TRBV5-1 | TRBD2 | CASSLEGTTRSGELFF | TGCGCCAGCAGCTTGGAGGGGACTACCAGGTCCGGGGAGCTGTTTTTT
many | TRBJ2-1 | TRBV3-1 | TRBD1 | CASSGTGGVSYNEQFF | TGTGCCAGCAGCGGGACAGGGGGCGTCTCCTACAATGAGCAGTTCTTC
many | TRBJ2-7 | TRBV7-8 | NA | CASSLITGLPYEQYF | TGTGCCAGCAGCTTAATAACGGGGCTGCCCTACGAGCAGTACTTC
many | TRBJ2-1 | TRBV20-1 | NA | CSARVGNEQFF | TGCAGTGCTAGAGTGGGGAATGAGCAGTTCTTC
many | TRBJ2-3 | TRBV20-1 | TRBD2 | CSASSLAGSDTQYF | TGCAGTGCTAGTAGTCTAGCGGGATCAGATACGCAGTATTTT
many | TRBJ2-7 | TRBV18 | NA | CASSLSGTPYEQYF | TGTGCCAGCTCACTTTCCGGGACACCTTACGAGCAGTACTTC
many | TRBJ2-1 | TRBV20-1 | TRBD2 | CSARPRRTSRDEQFF | TGCAGTGCTAGACCCCGCCGGACTAGCAGGGATGAGCAGTTCTTC
many | TRBJ2-1 | TRBV6-2/TRBV6-3 | TRBD2 | CASSYPSRTSGKTFSYNEQFF | TGTGCCAGCAGTTACCCGTCAAGGACTAGCGGGAAAACCTTCTCCTACAATGAGCAGTTCTTC
many | TRBJ1-5 | TRBV6-1 | NA | CASSPKGGKMAQHF | TGTGCCAGCAGTCCCAAGGGGGGGAAAATGGCCCAGCATTTT
many | TRBJ2-7 | TRBV12-3/TRBV12-4 | NA | CASSLANLQYF | TGTGCCAGCAGTTTAGCCAACCTTCAGTACTTC
many | TRBJ1-2 | TRBV27 | NA | CASKTVPGGYTF | TGTGCCAGCAAGACGGTACCCGGTGGCTACACCTTC
NA | TRBJ2-5 | TRBV6-2/TRBV6-3 | TRBD2 | CASATSGQETQYF | TGTGCCAGCGCCACTAGCGGTCAAGAGACCCAGTACTTC
many | TRBJ2-3 | TRBV7-8 | NA | CASSFWSEGDTQYF | TGTGCCAGCAGCTTTTGGAGCGAGGGAGATACGCAGTATTTT
many | TRBJ2-7 | TRBV20-1 | NA | CSARDTARLHEQYF | TGCAGTGCTAGAGATACGGCCAGGTTGCACGAGCAGTACTTC
many | TRBJ1-3 | TRBV20-1 | NA | CSALPTGFSGNTIYF | TGCAGTGCACTCCCGACAGGATTCTCTGGAAACACCATATATTTT
many | TRBJ1-4 | TRBV5-1 | TRBD1 | CASSLGGGTGGQNEKLFF | TGCGCCAGCAGCTTGGGGGGGGGGACAGGAGGACAGAATGAAAAACTGTTTTTT
NA | TRBJ2-7 | TRBV29-1 | NA | CSMRTTNSYEQYF | TGCAGCATGAGGACAACTAATTCCTACGAGCAGTACTTC
many | TRBJ2-3 | TRBV11-3 | NA | CASSSGNTDTQYF | TGTGCCAGCAGCTCCGGGAACACAGATACGCAGTATTTT
NA | TRBJ2-1 | TRBV7-9 | NA | CASSLGVGRSGEQFF | TGTGCCAGCAGCTTAGGGGTCGGGCGGAGCGGTGAGCAGTTCTTC
few | TRBJ2-6 | TRBV9 | NA | CASSVGVGGGFSNVLTF | TGTGCCAGCAGCGTAGGTGTGGGAGGGGGTTTTTCCAACGTCCTGACTTTC
many | TRBJ1-3 | TRBV25-1 | NA | CASSVSGAGNTIYF | TGTGCCAGCAGTGTCTCAGGGGCTGGAAACACCATATATTTT
few | TRBJ1-4 | TRBV13 | TRBD1 | CASSIWDRGNEKLFF | TGTGCCAGCAGCATATGGGACAGGGGAAATGAAAAACTGTTTTTT
many | TRBJ2-3 | TRBV16 | NA | CASSQSSTQYF | TGTGCCAGCAGCCAATCGTCTACGCAGTATTTT
many | TRBJ1-6 | TRBV20-1 | NA | CSARIHDNSPLHF | TGCAGTGCTAGAATTCATGACAATTCACCCCTCCACTTT
NA | TRBJ2-7 | TRBV7-2 | TRBD1 | CASSLAGTGMAYEQYF | TGTGCCAGCAGCTTAGCAGGGACAGGGATGGCCTACGAGCAGTACTTC
many | TRBJ2-1 | TRBV9 | TRBD2 | CASSASGTNYNEQFF | TGTGCCAGCAGCGCCTCCGGGACTAACTACAATGAGCAGTTCTTC
many | TRBJ2-1 | TRBV5-1 | NA | CASSFRGSDSYNEQFF | TGCGCCAGCAGCTTTCGTGGATCCGACTCCTACAATGAGCAGTTCTTC
many | TRBJ2-7 | TRBV20-1 | TRBD2 | CSAGVGGSSYEQYF | TGCAGTGCTGGGGTGGGGGGGAGCTCCTACGAGCAGTACTTC
many | TRBJ2-1 | TRBV11-2 | TRBD1 | CASSFRTGGYNEQFF | TGTGCCAGCAGCTTCAGGACAGGAGGATACAATGAGCAGTTCTTC
many | TRBJ2-7 | TRBV27 | NA | CASSLRVEGEQYF | TGTGCCAGCAGTTTAAGGGTCGAGGGCGAGCAGTACTTC
NA | TRBJ2-3 | TRBV27 | TRBD2 | CASSTGLAGAGDTQYF | TGTGCCAGCAGTACCGGACTAGCGGGAGCTGGGGATACGCAGTATTTT
many | TRBJ2-7 | TRBV10-3 | TRBD1 | CAISADRAYEQYF | TGTGCCATCAGTGCTGACAGGGCCTACGAGCAGTACTTC
many | TRBJ2-7 | TRBV12-3/TRBV12-4 | TRBD2 | CASSSIGLAGPYEQYF | TGTGCCAGCAGTTCGATAGGCCTAGCGGGACCTTACGAGCAGTACTTC
many | TRBJ1-4 | TRBV7-2 | NA | CASSLAIGAGGEKLFF | TGTGCCAGCAGCTTAGCGATAGGGGCCGGGGGTGAAAAACTGTTTTTT
few | TRBJ2-2 | TRBV25-1 | NA | CASSEWQGNTGELFF | TGTGCCAGCAGTGAGTGGCAGGGAAACACCGGGGAGCTGTTTTTT